This T cell receptor (beta chain) comes out of a study of immune evolution from preneoplasia to lung adenocarcinoma. The ends lost 6 bases at V and 0 bases at J; junction bases unmatched: 11. From germline, CDR1 is WSHSY and CDR2 SAAADI. This CDR3 is built from 17 residues. Here immunoSEQ multiplex PCR was the method, and the copy in TCRdb shows in-frame clones only, minus some. The top ten clones hold 9% of a sample with 9,000 to 10,000 clones, roughly 80% of them seen once. The clonotype comes from a donor older than 65 with lung adenocarcinoma. The rearrangement links TRBV10-2 to TRBJ1-3, with 7 bases that match TRBD1. The specimen was FFPE minimally invasive lung adenocarcinoma tissue. CDR3 nucleotides: TGCGCCAGCAGAGCCTCACAGGGGCCGCGCTCTGGAAACACCATATATTTT. Translation gives CASRASQGPRSGNTIYF.